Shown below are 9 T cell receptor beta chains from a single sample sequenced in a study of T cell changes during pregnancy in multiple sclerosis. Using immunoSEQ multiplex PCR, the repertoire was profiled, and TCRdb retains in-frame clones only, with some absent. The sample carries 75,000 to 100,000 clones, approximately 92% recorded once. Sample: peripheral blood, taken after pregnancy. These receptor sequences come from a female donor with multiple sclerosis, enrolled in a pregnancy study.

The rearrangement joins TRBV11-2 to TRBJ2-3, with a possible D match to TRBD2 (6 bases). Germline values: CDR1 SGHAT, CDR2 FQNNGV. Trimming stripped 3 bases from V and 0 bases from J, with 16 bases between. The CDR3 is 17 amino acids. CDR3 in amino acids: CASSLRSGGASTDTQYF. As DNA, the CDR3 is TGTGCCAGCAGCTTGAGGTCCGGCGGGGCTAGCACAGATACGCAGTATTTT.

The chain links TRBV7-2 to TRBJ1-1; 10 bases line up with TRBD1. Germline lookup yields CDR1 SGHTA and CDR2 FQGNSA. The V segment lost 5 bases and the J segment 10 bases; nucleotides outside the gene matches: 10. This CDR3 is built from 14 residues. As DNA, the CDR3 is TGTGCCAGCAGCGCAACAGGGGGGGACAGGGGAGCTTTCTTT. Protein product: CASSATGGDRGAFF. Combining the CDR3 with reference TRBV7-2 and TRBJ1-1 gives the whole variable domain GAGVSQSPSNKVTEKGKDVELRCDPISGHTALYWYRQSLGQGLEFLIYFQGNSAPDKSGLPSDRFSAERTGGSVSTLTIQRTQQEDSAVYLCASSATGGDRGAFFGQGTRLTVV.

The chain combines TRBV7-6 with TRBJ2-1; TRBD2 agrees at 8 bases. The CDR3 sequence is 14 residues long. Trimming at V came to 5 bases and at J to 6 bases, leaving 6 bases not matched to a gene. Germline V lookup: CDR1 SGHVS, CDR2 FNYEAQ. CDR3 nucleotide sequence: TGTGCCAGCAGCCCCAGGACTAGCCCCAATGAGCAGTTCTTC. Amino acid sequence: CASSPRTSPNEQFF.

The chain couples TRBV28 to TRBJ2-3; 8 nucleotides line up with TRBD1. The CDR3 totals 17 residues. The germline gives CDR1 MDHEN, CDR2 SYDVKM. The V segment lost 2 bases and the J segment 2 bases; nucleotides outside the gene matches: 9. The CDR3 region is CASSLTQGAPATDTQYF. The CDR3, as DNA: TGTGCCAGCAGTTTAACGCAGGGGGCGCCGGCCACAGATACGCAGTATTTT.

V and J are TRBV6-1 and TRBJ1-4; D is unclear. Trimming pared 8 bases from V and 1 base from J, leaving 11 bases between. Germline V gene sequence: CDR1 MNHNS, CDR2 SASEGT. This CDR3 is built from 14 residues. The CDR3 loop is CASSLSITNEKLFF. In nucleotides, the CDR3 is TGTGCCAGCTCCCTTTCTATAACTAATGAAAAACTGTTTTTT.

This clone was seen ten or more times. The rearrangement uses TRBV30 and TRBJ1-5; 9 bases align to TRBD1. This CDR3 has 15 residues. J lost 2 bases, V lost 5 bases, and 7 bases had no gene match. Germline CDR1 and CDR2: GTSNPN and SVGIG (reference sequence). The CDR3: CAWDRGLGGNQPQHF. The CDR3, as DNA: TGTGCCTGGGACAGGGGGTTAGGGGGCAATCAGCCCCAGCATTTT. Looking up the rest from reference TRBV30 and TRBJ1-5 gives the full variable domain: SQTIHQWPATLVQPVGSPLSLECTVEGTSNPNLYWYRQAAGRGLQLLFYSVGIGQISSEVPQNLSASRPQDRQFILSSKKLLLSDSGFYLCAWDRGLGGNQPQHFGDGTRLSIL.

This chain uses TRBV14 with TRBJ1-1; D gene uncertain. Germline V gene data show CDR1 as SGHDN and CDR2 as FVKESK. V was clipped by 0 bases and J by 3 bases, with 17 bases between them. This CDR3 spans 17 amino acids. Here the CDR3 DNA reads TGTGCCAGCAGCCAAGATCTGATAGGCGGATCGTACACTGAAGCTTTCTTT. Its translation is CASSQDLIGGSYTEAFF.

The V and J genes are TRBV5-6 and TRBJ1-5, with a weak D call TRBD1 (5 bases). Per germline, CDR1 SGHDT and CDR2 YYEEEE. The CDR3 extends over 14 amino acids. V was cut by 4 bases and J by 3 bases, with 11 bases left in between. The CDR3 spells CASSPGGVNQPQHF. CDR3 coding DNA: TGTGCCAGCAGCCCGGGGGGGGTCAATCAGCCCCAGCATTTT. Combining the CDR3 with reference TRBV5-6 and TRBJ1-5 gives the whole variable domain DAGVTQSPTHLIKTRGQQVTLRCSPKSGHDTVSWYQQALGQGPQFIFQYYEEEERQRGNFPDRFSGHQFPNYSSELNVNALLLGDSALYLCASSPGGVNQPQHFGDGTRLSIL.

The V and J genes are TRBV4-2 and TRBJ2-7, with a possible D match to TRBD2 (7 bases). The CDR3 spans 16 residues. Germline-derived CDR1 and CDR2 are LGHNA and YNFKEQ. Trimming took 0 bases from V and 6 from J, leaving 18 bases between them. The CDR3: CASSQEWRGGPGEQYF. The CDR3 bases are TGTGCCAGCAGCCAAGAATGGAGGGGGGGGCCTGGCGAGCAGTACTTC.